What follows describes a single T cell receptor (beta chain). As yet, its antigen is unknown. Investigators excluded patients with uncontrolled infection, other autoimmune disease, pregnancy or lactation. Diagnosis relied on clinical symptoms, serum thyroxine and TRAb, thyroid ultrasound and orbital computed tomography. This entry comes from a study of T cells in Graves' hyperthyroidism and ophthalmopathy. Study-level points and caveats: Median prediction lead before ophthalmopathy onset was 5 to 7 months with the model.

Amplified regions were TCR beta CDR3 sequences from RNA transcripts. RT-PCR in the first round (using the HTBI primer set) targeted the TCR CDR3. Via MiXCR, TCRdb re-called the multiplex PCR reads, giving one row per CDR3 protein. The sample shows roughly 500,000 distinct CDR3 sequences, around 50% of them seen only once. The junction had 8 bases not matched to a gene; V was cut back by 5 bases and J by 1 base. Germline CDR1 and CDR2: SGHTA and FQGNSA. The CDR3 consists of 16 residues. This chain uses TRBV7-2 with TRBJ2-5, with TRBD2 identical over 9 bases. The material sequenced was peripheral blood or thyroid tissue (not recorded which). This TCR derives from an adult woman with Graves' disease, either hyperthyroidism or ophthalmopathy (not recorded which). This CDR3 reads CASSSIAGEPQETQYF. CDR3 nucleotides: TGTGCCAGCAGCAGCATAGCGGGAGAACCCCAAGAGACCCAGTACTTC.